This is a list of T cell receptor beta chains from one sample in a study of T cell responses to AZD1222 COVID-19 vaccine. Assay used: immunoSEQ multiplex PCR; TCRdb lists only in-frame clones, some missing. The data show 100,000 to 150,000 clones, about nine tenths seen once. The sequencing here drew on peripheral blood, taken on day 0 of AZD1222 vaccination. The receptors stem from an adult in good health. Both conserved end residues are part of each CDR3. Each record gives: J gene, V gene, CDR3 length, clone size, D gene, CDR3 DNA, CDR3 protein. The D gene is left open where the match is weak. Only some rows state a clone size, as once, few, many or a class for expanded clones.

>TRBJ1-6|TRBV24-1|17|.|.
TGTGCCACCAGTGATTTTGGGGGGCAGGACTATAATTCACCCCTCCACTTT
CATSDFGGQDYNSPLHF
>TRBJ2-7|TRBV12-5|14|.|TRBD1
TGTGCTAGTGGTACACGGACAGGGCCCTACGAGCAGTACTTC
CASGTRTGPYEQYF
>TRBJ1-2|TRBV19|14|.|.
TGTGCCAGTAGTACTGGAGGGGCAGACTATGGCTACACCTTC
CASSTGGADYGYTF
>TRBJ1-3|TRBV5-1|16|once|.
TGCGCCAGCAGCTCGGCGTGGGGGGCATCGGGAAACACCATATATTTT
CASSSAWGASGNTIYF
>TRBJ2-7|TRBV2|16|once|TRBD2
TGTGCCAGTAGTGAATCGGGCGGGGGAGCCCTACCGGAGCAGTACTTC
CASSESGGGALPEQYF
>TRBJ1-1|TRBV28|15|.|.
TGTGCCAGCAGTTTGCTTGGGGAAATGAACACTGAAGCTTTCTTT
CASSLLGEMNTEAFF
>TRBJ1-5|TRBV15|15|.|.
TGTGCCACCAGTAACTCCCTGGAGGGTAACCAGCCCCAGCATTTT
CATSNSLEGNQPQHF
>TRBJ1-3|TRBV28|15|.|TRBD1
TGTGCCAGCACCGGGGACAGAGGCTCTGGAAACACCATATATTTT
CASTGDRGSGNTIYF
>TRBJ2-1|TRBV9|14|.|TRBD2
TGTGCCAGCAGCGGACCGCGGACGGGGGGTGAGCAGTTCTTC
CASSGPRTGGEQFF
>TRBJ2-5|TRBV7-9|14|.|TRBD2
TGTGCCAGCAGCTTTAGCGGGAGAGGAGAGACCCAGTACTTC
CASSFSGRGETQYF
>TRBJ1-3|TRBV7-2|13|.|.
TGTGCCAGCAGCCCACAAGGTGGAAACACCATATATTTT
CASSPQGGNTIYF
>TRBJ1-2|TRBV5-1|14|.|.
TGCGCCAGCAGCCGAAAAGTAGGGGAGGAAAGCTACACCTTC
CASSRKVGEESYTF
>TRBJ1-1|TRBV7-2|14|.|.
TGTGCCAGCAGCTTAGGAGGGGCTGGGACTGAAGCTTTCTTT
CASSLGGAGTEAFF
>TRBJ1-6|TRBV9|13|.|.
TGTGCCAGCAGCCCGAGACAGAATTCACCCCTCCACTTT
CASSPRQNSPLHF
>TRBJ1-4|TRBV19|15|.|.
TGTGCCAGTAGTATAGGCACAGGGCGGAATGAAAAACTGTTTTTT
CASSIGTGRNEKLFF
>TRBJ2-1|TRBV10-3|16|.|TRBD2
TGTGCCATCAGGGATAGCGGGGGGAGCTCCTACAATGAGCAGTTCTTC
CAIRDSGGSSYNEQFF
>TRBJ2-5|TRBV2|13|.|TRBD1
TGTGCCAGCAGTAGACAGGGGGGAGAGACCCAGTACTTC
CASSRQGGETQYF